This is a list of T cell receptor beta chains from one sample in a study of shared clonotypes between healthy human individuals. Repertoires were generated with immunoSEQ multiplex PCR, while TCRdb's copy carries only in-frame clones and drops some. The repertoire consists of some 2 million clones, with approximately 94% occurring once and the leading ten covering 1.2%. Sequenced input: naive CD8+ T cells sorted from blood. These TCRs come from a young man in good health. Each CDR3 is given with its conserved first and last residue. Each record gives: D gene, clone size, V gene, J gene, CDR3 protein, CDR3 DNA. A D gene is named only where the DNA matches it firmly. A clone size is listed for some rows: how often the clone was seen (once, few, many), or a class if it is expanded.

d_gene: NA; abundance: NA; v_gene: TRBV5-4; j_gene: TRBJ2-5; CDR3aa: CASSLEREETQYF; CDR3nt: TGTGCCAGCAGCTTGGAGAGGGAAGAGACCCAGTACTTC
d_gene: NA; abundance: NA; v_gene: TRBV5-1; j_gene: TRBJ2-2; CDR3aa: CASSSAVWGVENGELFF; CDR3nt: TGCGCCAGCAGCTCGGCGGTTTGGGGGGTCGAAAACGGGGAGCTGTTTTTT
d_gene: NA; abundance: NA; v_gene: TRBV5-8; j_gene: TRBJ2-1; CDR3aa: CASSPDTPEQFF; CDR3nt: TGTGCCAGCAGCCCGGACACGCCTGAGCAGTTCTTC
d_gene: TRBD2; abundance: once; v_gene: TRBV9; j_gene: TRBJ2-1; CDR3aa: CASSVAEGGDGNEQFF; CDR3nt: TGTGCCAGCAGCGTAGCTGAGGGAGGGGATGGGAATGAGCAGTTCTTC
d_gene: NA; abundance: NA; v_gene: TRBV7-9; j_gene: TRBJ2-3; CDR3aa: CASRQTSSTDTQYF; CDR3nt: TGTGCCAGCAGACAGACTTCTAGCACAGATACGCAGTATTTT
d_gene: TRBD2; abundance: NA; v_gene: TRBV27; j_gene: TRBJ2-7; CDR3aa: CASGHGGGRLEQYF; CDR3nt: TGTGCCAGCGGGCACGGGGGGGGCCGACTCGAGCAGTACTTC
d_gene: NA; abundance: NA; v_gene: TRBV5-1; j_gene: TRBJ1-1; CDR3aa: CASSLGRQGAEAFF; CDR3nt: TGCGCCAGCAGCTTGGGACGGCAGGGTGCTGAAGCTTTCTTT
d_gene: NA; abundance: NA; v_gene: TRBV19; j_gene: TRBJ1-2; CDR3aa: CASIGRGGYGYTF; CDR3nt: TGTGCCAGTATCGGCAGGGGAGGCTATGGCTACACCTTC
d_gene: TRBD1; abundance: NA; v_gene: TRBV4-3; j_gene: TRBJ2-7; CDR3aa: CASSQEWTGESYEQYF; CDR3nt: TGCGCCAGCAGCCAAGAGTGGACAGGGGAATCCTACGAGCAGTACTTC
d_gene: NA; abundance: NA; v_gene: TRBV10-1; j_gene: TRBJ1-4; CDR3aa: CASQETPEVNSDEKLFF; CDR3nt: TGCGCCAGCCAGGAAACCCCAGAGGTTAATAGTGATGAAAAACTGTTTTTT
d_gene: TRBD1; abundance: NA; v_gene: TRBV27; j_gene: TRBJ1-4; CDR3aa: CASSVTGGNEKLFF; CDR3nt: TGTGCCAGCAGTGTGACAGGGGGCAATGAAAAACTGTTTTTT
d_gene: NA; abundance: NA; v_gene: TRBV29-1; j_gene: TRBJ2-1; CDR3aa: CSVEVGGIYNEQFF; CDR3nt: TGCAGCGTTGAAGTAGGGGGAATCTACAATGAGCAGTTCTTC
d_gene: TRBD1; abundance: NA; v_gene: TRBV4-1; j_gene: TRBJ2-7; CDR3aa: CASSYGQGYEQYF; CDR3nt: TGCGCCAGCAGCTACGGACAGGGCTACGAGCAGTACTTC
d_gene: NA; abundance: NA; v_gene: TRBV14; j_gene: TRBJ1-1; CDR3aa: CASRGGENTEAFF; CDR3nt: TGTGCCAGCAGGGGAGGGGAGAACACTGAAGCTTTCTTT
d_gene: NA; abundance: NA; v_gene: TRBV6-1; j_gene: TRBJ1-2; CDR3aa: CASLSNYGYTF; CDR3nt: TGTGCCAGCCTCAGCAACTATGGCTACACCTTC
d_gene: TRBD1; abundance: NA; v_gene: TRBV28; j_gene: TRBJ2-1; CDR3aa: CASSFSPGQGGEQFF; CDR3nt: TGTGCCAGCAGTTTTTCTCCGGGACAGGGCGGTGAGCAGTTCTTC
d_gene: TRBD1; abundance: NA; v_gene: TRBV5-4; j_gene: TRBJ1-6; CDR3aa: CASSFGTVNSPLHF; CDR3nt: TGTGCCAGCAGCTTTGGGACAGTTAATTCACCCCTCCACTTT
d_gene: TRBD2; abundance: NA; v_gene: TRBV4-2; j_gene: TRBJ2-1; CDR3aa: CASSQDRALAGGYNEQFF; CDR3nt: TGTGCCAGCAGCCAAGATCGGGCGCTAGCGGGGGGCTATAATGAGCAGTTCTTC
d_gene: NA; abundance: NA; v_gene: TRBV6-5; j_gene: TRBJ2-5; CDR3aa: CASARGHAPPQYF; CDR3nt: TGTGCCAGCGCCCGGGGCCACGCTCCGCCCCAGTACTTC
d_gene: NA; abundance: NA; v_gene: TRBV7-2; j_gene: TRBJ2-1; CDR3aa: CASSLIFRGTYNEQFF; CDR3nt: TGTGCCAGCAGCTTAATCTTTAGGGGAACCTACAATGAGCAGTTCTTC
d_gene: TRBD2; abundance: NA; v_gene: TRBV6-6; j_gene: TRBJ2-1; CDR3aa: CASRPGGLAAYNEQFF; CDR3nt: TGTGCCAGCAGACCCGGTGGGCTAGCGGCCTACAATGAGCAGTTCTTC
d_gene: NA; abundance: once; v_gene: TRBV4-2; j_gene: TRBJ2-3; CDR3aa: CASSLVRGEGTDTQYF; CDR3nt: TGTGCCAGCAGCCTAGTCCGCGGGGAAGGGACAGATACGCAGTATTTT
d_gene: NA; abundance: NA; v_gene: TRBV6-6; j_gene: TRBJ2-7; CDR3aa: CASSLPRGSAYEQYF; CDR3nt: TGTGCCAGCAGCCTCCCCAGGGGCTCCGCCTACGAGCAGTACTTC
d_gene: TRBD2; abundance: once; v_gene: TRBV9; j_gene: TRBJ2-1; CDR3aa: CASSVRLAGDNEQFF; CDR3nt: TGTGCCAGCAGCGTAAGGCTAGCGGGAGACAATGAGCAGTTCTTC
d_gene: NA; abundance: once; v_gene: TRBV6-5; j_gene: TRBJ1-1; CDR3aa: CASSYGTEGPEAFF; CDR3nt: TGTGCCAGCAGTTACGGGACGGAAGGTCCTGAAGCTTTCTTT
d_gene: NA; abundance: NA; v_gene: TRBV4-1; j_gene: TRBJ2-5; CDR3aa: CASSQDPGLAPQETQYF; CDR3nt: TGCGCCAGCAGCCAAGATCCTGGTCTAGCACCGCAAGAGACCCAGTACTTC
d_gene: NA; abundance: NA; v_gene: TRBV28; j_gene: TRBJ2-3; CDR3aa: CATGPRRKDTQYF; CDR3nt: TGTGCCACCGGGCCCAGGAGGAAAGATACGCAGTATTTT
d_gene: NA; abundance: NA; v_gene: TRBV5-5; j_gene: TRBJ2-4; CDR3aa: CASSAPLRAKNIQYF; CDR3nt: TGTGCCAGCAGCGCGCCTTTACGGGCCAAAAACATTCAGTACTTC
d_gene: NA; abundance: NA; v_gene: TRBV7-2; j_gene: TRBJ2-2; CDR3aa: CASNYGLLGGGELFF; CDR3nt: TGTGCCAGCAACTACGGATTACTAGGAGGCGGGGAGCTGTTTTTT
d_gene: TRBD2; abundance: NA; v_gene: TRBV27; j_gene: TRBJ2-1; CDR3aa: CASASGSWNEQFF; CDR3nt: TGTGCCAGCGCTAGCGGGAGTTGGAATGAGCAGTTCTTC
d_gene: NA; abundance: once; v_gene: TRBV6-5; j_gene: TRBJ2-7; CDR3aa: CASTPAPSGEQYF; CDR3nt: TGTGCCAGCACCCCGGCCCCTTCTGGGGAGCAGTACTTC
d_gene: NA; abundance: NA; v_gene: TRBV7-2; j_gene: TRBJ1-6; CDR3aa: CASSLYTVSYYNSPLHF; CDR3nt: TGTGCCAGCAGCTTATATACTGTATCGTACTATAATTCACCCCTCCACTTT
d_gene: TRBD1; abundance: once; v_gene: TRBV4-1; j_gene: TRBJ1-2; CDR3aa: CASSQGTTGEGWGYTF; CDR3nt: TGCGCCAGCAGCCAAGGCACCACAGGGGAAGGGTGGGGCTACACCTTC
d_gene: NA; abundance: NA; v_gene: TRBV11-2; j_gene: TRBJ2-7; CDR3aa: CASSLGAGNYEQYF; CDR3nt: TGTGCCAGCAGCTTAGGGGCAGGCAACTACGAGCAGTACTTC
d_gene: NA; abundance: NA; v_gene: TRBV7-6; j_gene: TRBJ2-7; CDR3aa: CASSFGVAYEQYF; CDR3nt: TGTGCCAGCAGCTTTGGCGTAGCCTACGAGCAGTACTTC
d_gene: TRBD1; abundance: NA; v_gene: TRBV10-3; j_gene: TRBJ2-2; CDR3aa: CATAGGRTGELFF; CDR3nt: TGTGCCACCGCAGGGGGCAGAACCGGGGAGCTGTTTTTT
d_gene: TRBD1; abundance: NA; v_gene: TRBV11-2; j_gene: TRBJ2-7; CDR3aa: CASSSPGTASYEQYF; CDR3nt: TGTGCCAGCAGCTCCCCCGGGACAGCCTCCTACGAGCAGTACTTC
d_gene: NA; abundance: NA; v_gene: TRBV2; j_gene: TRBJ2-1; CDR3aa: CASSVSVSSYNEQFF; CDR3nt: TGTGCCAGCAGCGTTAGCGTCAGCTCCTACAATGAGCAGTTCTTC
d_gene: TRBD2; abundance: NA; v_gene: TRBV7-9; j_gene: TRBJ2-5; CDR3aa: CASSPGLAGVGETQYF; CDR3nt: TGTGCCAGCAGCCCCGGACTAGCGGGGGTCGGAGAGACCCAGTACTTC
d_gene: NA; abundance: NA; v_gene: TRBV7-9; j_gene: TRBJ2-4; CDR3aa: CASSEDLGFAKNIQYF; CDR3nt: TGTGCCAGCAGCGAAGATTTGGGGTTCGCCAAAAACATTCAGTACTTC
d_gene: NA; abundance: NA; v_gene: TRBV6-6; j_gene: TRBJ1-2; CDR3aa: CASSYLPGIEDYGYTF; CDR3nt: TGTGCCAGCAGTTACCTCCCTGGGATAGAGGACTATGGCTACACCTTC